Shown below are 13 T cell receptor beta chains from a single sample sequenced in a study of T cells after yellow fever vaccination. TCRdb analysed the 5' RACE reads with MiXCR anew, one entry per CDR3 protein. The repertoire consists of under 250,000 distinct CDR3 sequences, with around 7% occurring once and the leading ten covering around 0.9%. The sample in question was CD4+ T cells sorted from PBMCs, obtained 15 days after the yellow fever booster vaccination. All receptors derive from a man aged 25 to 40 who received the YFV17D yellow fever vaccine.

The genes are TRBV6-5 and TRBJ1-2, with 11 bases identical to TRBD1. The CDR3 spans 14 residues. V was pared by 7 bases and J by 6 bases, with 7 bases of the junction left unmatched. Germline CDR1 is MNHEY and CDR2 is SVGAGI. CDR3 protein: CASTQPDRGHGYTF. The CDR3 DNA reads as TGTGCCAGCACCCAGCCGGACAGGGGGCATGGCTACACCTTC.

The V call is TRBV5-1, the J call TRBJ1-2, with unresolved D. V gave up 4 bases and J gave up 8 bases, with 15 bases separating them. The CDR3 sequence is 13 residues long. The V gene's germline CDR1 is SGHRS and CDR2 YFSETQ. The CDR3 loop is CASSPAEARGYTF. CDR3 sequence (DNA): TGCGCCAGCAGCCCGGCGGAGGCTCGGGGCTACACCTTC.

V is TRBV6-5 and J is TRBJ2-2; 7 nucleotides agree with TRBD1. The CDR3 has 14 residues. Trimming cost V 8 bases and J 5 bases; bases outside gene matches: 8. The germline V gene encodes CDR1 MNHEY and CDR2 SVGAGI. Written as DNA, the CDR3 is TGTGCCAGCGGTAACAGGGGTGGAACCGGGGAGCTGTTTTTT. Its protein is CASGNRGGTGELFF.

Remarks on this clonotype: This clone may be a read error of a much larger clone one base away. The rearrangement joins TRBV3-1 to TRBJ2-7; TRBD2 aligns across 9 bases. The CDR3 spans 14 residues. Germline values: CDR1 LGHDT, CDR2 YNNKEL (reference sequence). DNA of the CDR3: TGTGACAGCAGCCAGAGAACTAGCGGGTACGAGCAGTACTTC. This translates into CDSSQRTSGYEQYF.

This clonotype was counted at least ten times. This sequence joins TRBV12-3 or TRBV12-4 and TRBJ2-5; D unresolved. V lost 6 bases and J 5 bases, leaving 7 bases between the germline ends. CDR3 length equals 11 residues. The CDR3 region has the DNA TGTGCCAGCAGCTGGCGGGAGACCCAGTACTTC. Translating gives CASSWRETQYF.

Only a few counts were recorded for this clonotype. The genes are TRBV29-1 and TRBJ2-3; 7 bases fit TRBD2. Trimming at V came to 5 bases and at J to 5 bases, leaving 7 bases not matched to a gene. The CDR3 covers 13 residues. Germline CDR1 and CDR2: SQVTM and ANQGSEA. In nucleotides, the CDR3 is TGCAGCGTTCGCATCGGCGGGAGAGATACGCAGTATTTT. This encodes CSVRIGGRDTQYF.

This clonotype was counted many times. The chain combines TRBV28 with TRBJ2-2, with D uncertain. The CDR3 loop spans 13 amino acids. The V end was cut by 8 bases, the J end by 0 bases, with 7 bases between. Germline CDR1 is MDHEN and CDR2 is SYDVKM. The CDR3 reads CASFYTNTGELFF. For the CDR3, the DNA is TGTGCCAGCTTCTATACGAACACCGGGGAGCTGTTTTTT.

The chain uses TRBV24-1 and TRBJ1-1; D unresolved. CDR3 length: 13 amino acids. Germline CDR1 KGHDR, CDR2 SFDVKD. Trimming shortened V by 9 bases and J by 1 base, and 11 bases separated the two germline ends. Here the CDR3 DNA reads TGTGCCACCTCTATGGCAGGGAACACTGAAGCTTTCTTT. It is translated as CATSMAGNTEAFF.

This clonotype was seen ten or more times. This chain links TRBV5-5 with TRBJ2-7; D might be TRBD1 (6 bases). This CDR3 contains 14 residues. Germline V gene data show CDR1 as SGHKS and CDR2 as YYEKEE (reference sequence). Trimming removed 5 bases at V and 0 bases at J, with 12 bases between. CDR3 in DNA: TGTGCCAGCAGATCCGGGACAAGCTCCTACGAGCAGTACTTC. Translated: CASRSGTSSYEQYF.

This clonotype was recorded a few times. The chain joins TRBV10-3 to TRBJ2-2, with TRBD2 matching over 8 bases. The germline V gene has CDR1 ENHRY and CDR2 SYGVKD. Trimming cost V 11 bases and J 5 bases; bases outside gene matches: 10. The CDR3 spans 14 residues. CDR3 DNA sequence: TGTGCCGCCACCCCTACTAGCGGAACCGGGGAGCTGTTTTTT. Its protein is CAATPTSGTGELFF.

The chain joins TRBV4-1 to TRBJ2-1; 7 bases are a match to TRBD1. The CDR3 is 15 amino acids. CDR1 and CDR2 from the germline V gene are MGHRA and YSYEKL. V was clipped by 4 bases and J by 0 bases; unmatched bases: 3. CDR3 in DNA: TGCGCCAGCAGCCGGGGACAGTTCTCCTACAATGAGCAGTTCTTC. Translated: CASSRGQFSYNEQFF.

The chain couples TRBV10-2 to TRBJ2-7, with TRBD2 matching 7 bases. The CDR3 runs 16 residues. Germline V gene lookup returns CDR1 WSHSY and CDR2 SAAADI. J lost 1 base, V lost 1 base, and 7 bases had no gene match. CDR3 loop: CASSEYSSGRSYEQYF. As DNA, the CDR3 is TGCGCCAGCAGTGAGTATTCTAGCGGACGATCCTACGAGCAGTACTTC.

This clonotype was recorded a few times. V and J are TRBV18 and TRBJ1-2; TRBD1 matches at 8 bases. The CDR3 totals 16 residues. Germline V gene data show CDR1 as KGHSH and CDR2 as LQKENI. The V segment lost 0 bases and the J segment 3 bases; nucleotides outside the gene matches: 6. The CDR3 reads CASSPPTGDRHYGYTF. CDR3 coding DNA: TGTGCCAGCTCACCACCGACCGGGGACAGGCACTATGGCTACACCTTC.